The rows below give T cell receptor beta chains drawn from one sample of a study of OX40 agonist ivuxolimab in advanced cancers. The method was immunoSEQ multiplex PCR; TCRdb's version includes in-frame clones alone and lacks a portion of them. The sample contains about 50,000 clones, roughly 80% of which appear only once. The sample in question was CD4+ or CD8+ T cells sorted from blood, obtained in a trial of the OX40 agonist ivuxolimab. The source of these receptors is an adult with an advanced solid tumor such as melanoma, head and neck, liver or kidney cancer. Each CDR3 is given with its conserved first and last residue. Each record gives: V gene, CDR3 protein.

v_gene: TRBV28
CDR3aa: CASSFRSLMNTEAFF

v_gene: TRBV11-2
CDR3aa: CASSLELAGVGEQYF

v_gene: TRBV5-1
CDR3aa: CASSLRLAGNEQFF

v_gene: TRBV19
CDR3aa: CASTTQGGASYEQYF

v_gene: TRBV10-3
CDR3aa: CAIGAGQPQHF

v_gene: TRBV7-2
CDR3aa: CASSLGSGQDYGYTF

v_gene: TRBV5-1
CDR3aa: CASSLGPGTSGNTIYF

v_gene: TRBV7-2
CDR3aa: CASSLTTDRGQETQYF

v_gene: TRBV27
CDR3aa: CASSKMRDTQYF

v_gene: TRBV5-1
CDR3aa: CASSLGSEGPGTEAFF

v_gene: TRBV11-3
CDR3aa: CASSPGPTATNEKLFF

v_gene: TRBV5-4
CDR3aa: CASSSGGFSYEQYF

v_gene: TRBV18
CDR3aa: CASSLTATGVGQPQHF

v_gene: TRBV5-4
CDR3aa: CASSLAEKRNTEAFF

v_gene: TRBV2
CDR3aa: CASSAGLAGGYEQYF

v_gene: TRBV19
CDR3aa: CASSRHLWGGYTF

v_gene: TRBV27
CDR3aa: CATKPSQGSGYEQYF

v_gene: TRBV28
CDR3aa: CAISHREQFF

v_gene: TRBV18
CDR3aa: CASSPEQETQYF

v_gene: TRBV7-9
CDR3aa: CASSFEADYEQYF

v_gene: TRBV7-9
CDR3aa: CASSLRRNEGYTF

v_gene: TRBV10-3
CDR3aa: CAISELGNTEAFF

v_gene: TRBV7-8
CDR3aa: CASSLASMISYNEQFF

v_gene: TRBV19
CDR3aa: CASSMRERNTEAFF

v_gene: TRBV7-8
CDR3aa: CASSQRPQGINQPQHF

v_gene: TRBV7-9
CDR3aa: CASSRAGQNTEAFF

v_gene: TRBV30
CDR3aa: CAWNGYRGGNFEKLFF

v_gene: TRBV6-5
CDR3aa: CASSYGLIMNTEAFF

v_gene: TRBV19
CDR3aa: CASKRAGTSSYNEQFF

v_gene: TRBV6-1
CDR3aa: CASRSRDRTNYGYTF

v_gene: TRBV18
CDR3aa: CASSNSGGASEQYF

v_gene: TRBV5-5
CDR3aa: CASSYYRGANTGELFF

v_gene: TRBV7-9
CDR3aa: CASSLGTVVGNTIYF

v_gene: TRBV13
CDR3aa: CASSLADRANIQYF

v_gene: TRBV19
CDR3aa: CASSSFGQGYYGYTF

v_gene: TRBV19
CDR3aa: CASSQQGSPDTQYF

v_gene: TRBV11-2
CDR3aa: CASSQQRGGIDEQFF

v_gene: TRBV2
CDR3aa: CASSETNSPLHF

v_gene: TRBV30
CDR3aa: CAWSTSSGNTIYF

v_gene: TRBV7-6
CDR3aa: CASSPFSGTSGTEQYF

v_gene: TRBV6-4
CDR3aa: CASSRGLPYNEQFF

v_gene: TRBV7-9
CDR3aa: CASSLSGGNQPQHF

v_gene: TRBV30
CDR3aa: CAWRGAGGIETQYF

v_gene: TRBV19
CDR3aa: CASSRGLDTQYF

v_gene: TRBV6-5
CDR3aa: CASSLTGGAGTF

v_gene: TRBV2
CDR3aa: CASPEGVGEGWTPLHF

v_gene: TRBV18
CDR3aa: CASSGQTHSYEQYF

v_gene: TRBV23-1
CDR3aa: CASSQPLGTASSYEQYF

v_gene: TRBV28
CDR3aa: CASSLVTGELFF

v_gene: TRBV15
CDR3aa: CATSSRRTAGELFF

v_gene: TRBV13
CDR3aa: CASTYATEAFF

v_gene: TRBV18
CDR3aa: CASSPRLENTGELFF

v_gene: TRBV7-3
CDR3aa: CASSPSVRNEQFF

v_gene: TRBV25-1
CDR3aa: CASSEYYPSSGYTF

v_gene: TRBV18
CDR3aa: CASSPLPEDLPQADTQYF